This T cell receptor (beta chain) was observed in a study of blood T cell repertoires in COVID-19 (dated by TCRdb to the early 2020s). Regarding the research as a whole: The collaborator samples originated in the United States, Italy and Spain and spanned the acute and convalescent phases of COVID-19. The material from the prospective study consisted of cDNA or gDNA derived from T cells, B-cell-depleted T cells, or PBMCs. Deeply sampled blood TCRbeta repertoires from subjects exposed to, actively infected with, or recovered from COVID-19 were included in the dataset. The repertoires were released in a freely available public database intended as a resource for research on the immune response to SARS-CoV-2. Samples came from the ongoing ImmuneRACE study (first 160 participants) plus 1,254 subjects from 6 global collaborators. A de-identified subject ID, COVID-19 status, age in years and sex were almost always included in the sample metadata. HLA class I and class II types, where available, came from metadata supplied by the sample provider rather than from assay-based typing. The full study reports these points: The quantity of clinical and demographic metadata differed by source and by participant and was supplied without curation.

Whole blood was collected in K2EDTA tubes by collaborating institutions according to the institutions' own protocols. For TCRbeta analysis, collaborator samples were shipped as frozen whole blood, as isolated PBMCs, or as DNA extracted from either sample type. TCRbeta CDR3 regions were amplified from genomic DNA using the immunoSEQ Assay, a bias-controlled multiplex PCR. The study's processing was this. Nucleated cell counts per sample were estimated from amplification of reference gene primers within the assay. To quantify the absolute abundance of each unique TCRbeta CDR3 rearrangement, sequence reads were collapsed and filtered. For each sample, productive Simpson clonality was calculated as the square root of Simpson's diversity index over productive rearrangements. The immuneACCESS repertoire file appears here via TCRdb, limited to in-frame rearrangements. These files lack a portion of the clones; in checked studies, under half of the deficit traces to unresolved V genes, and the cause of the others is not known. For V, J and clone size, that table is used; D and trimming come from the DNA. The sample has about 670,000 clones on record, about nine tenths of them singletons. Over 0.2% of the sample is in the top ten clones.

Trimmed from V: 1 base; trimmed from J: 6 bases; junction bases lacking a gene match: 1. CDR1 LNHDA and CDR2 SQIVND are derived from the germline V gene (reference sequence). CDR3 length: 13 amino acids, cysteine to phenylalanine. CDR3 DNA is the only sequence kept; it has 39 bases, read in frame from the first base. As concerns this clone: The specificity of this receptor is unknown. Base-call qualities are not available, and no considerably larger clone is one nucleotide away.

The rearranged chain carries TRBV19 and TRBJ2-3; the junction holds 7 bases that match TRBD1. Sequences were obtained from peripheral blood. This TCR came from a woman aged 18-29 years with acute or convalescent COVID-19. The CDR3 region has the sequence CASSIGGQDTQYF. The bases are TGTGCCAGTAGTATAGGGGGACAGGATACGCAGTATTTT. The CDR3 plus the reference TRBV19 and TRBJ2-3 genes for the other parts give the full variable domain: DGGITQSPKYLFRKEGQNVTLSCEQNLNHDAMYWYRQDPGQGLRLIYYSQIVNDFQKGDIAEGYSVSREKKESFPLTVTSAQKNPTAFYLCASSIGGQDTQYFGPGTRLTVL.